A selection of T cell receptor beta chains follows, all from one sample in a study of blood T cell repertoires in COVID-19. The table came from immunoSEQ multiplex PCR; TCRdb's copy has only in-frame clones and leaves some out. The table lists over 150,000 clones, around 80% of them singletons. The sequenced sample was peripheral blood. These receptors were taken from a woman aged 60-75 years with acute or convalescent COVID-19. CDR3s include the opening cysteine and the closing phenylalanine or tryptophan. The D gene is left open where the match is weak. Clone size is shown for a subset of rows, as once, few, many or a class of expanded clone.

NA	TRBJ1-1	TRBV5-4	TRBD1	CASSVPGQGGTEAFF	TGTGCCAGCAGCGTGCCGGGACAGGGGGGAACTGAAGCTTTCTTT
NA	TRBJ1-1	TRBV6-5	TRBD1	CASSYEHRGMNTEAFF	TGTGCCAGCAGTTACGAGCACAGGGGCATGAACACTGAAGCTTTCTTT
NA	TRBJ2-3	TRBV7-2	TRBD2	CASSLVRGGWGTDTQYF	TGTGCCAGCAGCTTAGTACGGGGGGGATGGGGCACAGATACGCAGTATTTT
NA	TRBJ1-1	TRBV19	NA	CASSTRTLMDTEAFF	TGTGCCAGTAGTACTCGGACTCTGATGGACACTGAAGCTTTCTTT
NA	TRBJ1-3	TRBV7-2	NA	CASSSQSIQGSGNTIYF	TGTGCCAGCAGCTCCCAATCAATACAGGGCTCTGGAAACACCATATATTTT
NA	TRBJ2-7	TRBV19	TRBD1	CASSSRDRYYEQYF	TGTGCCAGTAGTAGCCGGGACAGGTACTACGAGCAGTACTTC
NA	TRBJ1-5	TRBV25-1	TRBD1	CASQGANQPQHF	TGTGCCAGCCAGGGGGCCAATCAGCCCCAGCATTTT
NA	TRBJ1-5	TRBV7-2	TRBD1	CASSLGTGGQQPQHF	TGTGCCAGCAGCTTAGGGACAGGGGGCCAACAGCCCCAGCATTTT
NA	TRBJ1-2	TRBV29-1	TRBD1	CSVYRGHGYTF	TGCAGCGTTTACAGGGGGCATGGCTACACCTTC
NA	TRBJ1-1	TRBV28	NA	CASSLLGTEAFF	TGTGCCAGCAGTTTATTAGGGACAGAAGCTTTCTTT
NA	TRBJ2-7	TRBV19	TRBD1	CASNAPGQGIHEQYF	TGTGCCAGTAACGCCCCGGGACAGGGAATCCACGAGCAGTACTTC
NA	TRBJ2-2	TRBV9	NA	CASSVPSGQITGELFF	TGTGCCAGCAGCGTACCGAGCGGGCAGATCACCGGGGAGCTGTTTTTT
NA	TRBJ2-3	TRBV6-4	TRBD2	CASSTSGVSADTQYF	TGTGCCAGCAGTACTAGCGGGGTTTCTGCAGATACGCAGTATTTT
few	TRBJ2-7	TRBV2	TRBD1	CASSKDRASSYEQYF	TGTGCCAGCAGTAAGGACAGGGCAAGCTCCTACGAGCAGTACTTC
NA	TRBJ1-5	TRBV6-2/TRBV6-3	NA	CASSYFTGRGGNQPQHF	TGTGCCAGCAGTTACTTCACAGGGCGAGGGGGCAATCAGCCCCAGCATTTT
NA	TRBJ2-7	TRBV2	TRBD2	CASSILAGGVFSYEQYF	TGTGCCAGCAGTATACTAGCGGGGGGAGTCTTCTCCTACGAGCAGTACTTC
once	TRBJ2-5	TRBV4-3	NA	CASSQGTGRETQYF	TGCGCCAGCAGCCAAGGTACAGGGAGAGAGACCCAGTACTTC
NA	TRBJ1-6	TRBV7-3	NA	CASSAPPTGLDSPLHF	TGTGCCAGCAGCGCCCCCCCTACAGGGCTGGATTCACCCCTCCACTTT
NA	TRBJ1-2	TRBV6-2/TRBV6-3	NA	CASSYTGIGYTF	TGTGCCAGCAGTTACACGGGGATTGGCTACACCTTC
NA	TRBJ2-1	TRBV24-1	TRBD1	CATSDRGTGTYEQFF	TGTGCCACCAGTGATCGGGGGACAGGGACGTATGAGCAGTTCTTC
once	TRBJ1-6	TRBV27	TRBD1	CASSLTGQGTSSYNSPLHF	TGTGCCAGCAGTCTTACAGGACAGGGGACGAGCTCCTATAATTCACCCCTCCACTTT
NA	TRBJ2-7	TRBV4-3	TRBD2	CASSQEPSGGSTYEQYF	TGCGCCAGCAGCCAAGAACCTAGCGGGGGTTCCACCTACGAGCAGTACTTC
NA	TRBJ2-1	TRBV7-2	TRBD2	CASSFLAGDVYNEQFF	TGTGCCAGCAGCTTCCTAGCGGGGGACGTATACAATGAGCAGTTCTTC
few	TRBJ2-1	TRBV14	NA	CASSQALTTYNEQFF	TGTGCCAGCAGCCAAGCCCTTACTACCTACAATGAGCAGTTCTTC
NA	TRBJ2-2	TRBV2	NA	CASSEAPAENTGELFF	TGTGCCAGCAGTGAAGCGCCAGCGGAGAACACCGGGGAGCTGTTTTTT
NA	TRBJ2-1	TRBV10-3	NA	CAMGAGYEQFF	TGTGCCATGGGGGCGGGCTATGAGCAGTTCTTC
NA	TRBJ2-1	TRBV19	TRBD2	CASSIDWAGTRQFF	TGTGCCAGTAGTATAGATTGGGCCGGGACTAGGCAGTTCTTC
NA	TRBJ2-7	TRBV5-5	NA	CASSRSENEQYF	TGTGCCAGCAGCCGCAGTGAAAACGAGCAGTACTTC
few	TRBJ2-5	TRBV27	TRBD2	CASSISGGYGETQYF	TGTGCCAGCAGTATATCCGGGGGGTACGGAGAGACCCAGTACTTC
NA	TRBJ2-2	TRBV4-2	NA	CASSQEPRLYTGELFF	TGTGCCAGCAGCCAAGAACCCAGATTATACACCGGGGAGCTGTTTTTT
NA	TRBJ1-2	TRBV20-1	NA	CSVRGYYGYTF	TGCAGTGTAAGGGGCTACTATGGCTACACCTTC
NA	TRBJ2-6	TRBV7-2	TRBD1	CASSLVGQGYSGANVLTF	TGTGCCAGCAGCTTAGTTGGACAGGGTTACTCTGGGGCCAACGTCCTGACTTTC
NA	TRBJ1-2	TRBV9	TRBD1	CASSSRWYQDRGNYGYTF	TGTGCCAGCAGCTCTAGGTGGTACCAGGACAGGGGAAACTATGGCTACACCTTC
NA	TRBJ1-4	TRBV12-5	TRBD1	CASGTGTETNEKLFF	TGTGCTAGTGGTACCGGGACAGAAACTAATGAAAAACTGTTTTTT
NA	TRBJ1-1	TRBV13	NA	CASRKTGRNTEAFF	TGTGCCAGCAGAAAGACAGGCCGGAACACTGAAGCTTTCTTT
NA	TRBJ2-2	TRBV29-1	NA	CSYREGGELFF	TGCAGCTACAGGGAGGGCGGGGAGCTGTTTTTT
NA	TRBJ1-1	TRBV28	NA	CASSPAGGMNTEAFF	TGTGCCAGCAGTCCCGCTGGAGGGATGAACACTGAAGCTTTCTTT
NA	TRBJ1-1	TRBV10-3	NA	CAIRRDSDTEAFF	TGTGCCATCCGTCGGGACTCGGACACTGAAGCTTTCTTT
NA	TRBJ1-1	TRBV5-5	NA	CASSFLLNTEAFF	TGTGCCAGCAGCTTTCTCCTGAACACTGAAGCTTTCTTT
NA	TRBJ1-5	TRBV6-2/TRBV6-3	NA	CASSYSSSNQPQHF	TGTGCCAGCAGTTACTCCAGTAGCAATCAGCCCCAGCATTTT
NA	TRBJ2-5	TRBV3-1/TRBV3-2	TRBD1	CASSLSQGPQETQYF	TGTGCCAGCAGCCTCTCACAGGGGCCGCAAGAGACCCAGTACTTC
NA	TRBJ2-3	TRBV2	TRBD2	CASRTGTSGGANTQYF	TGTGCCAGCAGAACCGGGACTAGCGGGGGGGCAAATACGCAGTATTTT
once	TRBJ2-3	TRBV9	NA	CASSVGGVEDTQYF	TGTGCCAGCAGCGTAGGGGGCGTTGAGGATACGCAGTATTTT
NA	TRBJ1-2	TRBV12-3/TRBV12-4	NA	CASSFGGGYTF	TGTGCCAGCAGTTTCGGCGGTGGCTACACCTTC
NA	TRBJ1-5	TRBV5-8	TRBD1	CASSLTGTEAQHF	TGTGCCAGCAGCTTGACAGGGACAGAGGCCCAGCATTTT
NA	TRBJ2-2	TRBV4-3	TRBD1	CASSQDQGVGELFF	TGCGCCAGCAGCCAAGATCAGGGGGTCGGGGAGCTGTTTTTT
NA	TRBJ1-5	TRBV27	TRBD1	CASSLSRTGKSNQPQHF	TGTGCCAGCAGTTTATCGAGGACAGGGAAGAGCAATCAGCCCCAGCATTTT
NA	TRBJ1-2	TRBV24-1	NA	CATSDGGDNAGYTF	TGTGCCACCAGTGACGGTGGGGACAATGCTGGCTACACCTTC
NA	TRBJ1-5	TRBV6-6	TRBD1	CASSLRQGVYSNQPQHF	TGTGCCAGCAGTCTTCGACAGGGCGTCTATAGCAATCAGCCCCAGCATTTT
few	TRBJ1-5	TRBV5-1	NA	CASSLTGDKQPQHF	TGCGCCAGCAGCTTGACCGGGGACAAGCAGCCCCAGCATTTT
NA	TRBJ1-4	TRBV19	NA	CASSSTGRGEKLFF	TGTGCCAGTAGTAGTACAGGGCGTGGTGAAAAACTGTTTTTT
NA	TRBJ1-1	TRBV27	NA	CASSSPSMRTEAFF	TGTGCCAGCAGTTCCCCCTCGATGAGAACTGAAGCTTTCTTT
few	TRBJ1-5	TRBV6-6	NA	CASRFGDSNQPQHF	TGTGCCAGCCGATTCGGGGATAGCAATCAGCCCCAGCATTTT
once	TRBJ1-2	TRBV7-2	NA	CASSASLPRQERVFSGYTF	TGTGCCAGCAGCGCGTCGTTGCCGAGACAGGAAAGGGTATTCTCTGGCTACACCTTC
NA	TRBJ2-1	TRBV18	TRBD2	CASSPSVAGGQNEQFF	TGTGCCAGCTCACCATCAGTAGCGGGGGGCCAGAATGAGCAGTTCTTC